The clone carrying this T cell receptor (beta chain) turned up a few times. These data originate in a study of regulatory T cells in long-lasting Graves disease. Construction of the TCR beta libraries employed iRepertoire HTBI primers in conjunction with Arm-PCR of CDR3 regions. As originally analysed: Among the samples, 60 to 75 TRBV and 14 TRBJ segments were identified. TCRdb ran MiXCR on the multiplex PCR reads and lists one entry per CDR3 protein. TCRdb, rather than the study authors, made the V and J calls. The profile shows 550,000 to 650,000 distinct CDR3 sequences, 15% to 20% of them singletons. This sample's time point: newly diagnosed GD, antithyroid drugs for less than 3 months. Researchers made the TCR library from RNA that was extracted from PBMCs. The data were also submitted as part of a second study, on T cells in Graves' hyperthyroidism and ophthalmopathy. From that paper: Patients aged 18 to 65 had newly diagnosed hyperthyroidism of under 2 months' duration. Patients showing uncontrolled infection, other autoimmune disease, pregnancy or lactation were ineligible. Blood also showed most of the thyroid clonotypes that were expanded above 0.001.

This sequence originates from a man between 18 and 35 years old with Graves disease. Sequenced material: peripheral blood mononuclear cells (PBMCs), taken at new diagnosis, from a patient treated with antithyroid drugs.

In DNA, the CDR3 is TGTGCCAGCAGTGACCCAGGGTACAATGAGCAGTTCTTC. Protein: CASSDPGYNEQFF. This rearrangement joins TRBV6-1 to TRBJ2-1; the D gene is possibly TRBD1 (5 bases). The CDR3 loop spans 13 amino acids. Germline V gene sequence: CDR1 MNHNS, CDR2 SASEGT. The V and J ends lost 3 bases and 4 bases respectively, with 7 bases between them.